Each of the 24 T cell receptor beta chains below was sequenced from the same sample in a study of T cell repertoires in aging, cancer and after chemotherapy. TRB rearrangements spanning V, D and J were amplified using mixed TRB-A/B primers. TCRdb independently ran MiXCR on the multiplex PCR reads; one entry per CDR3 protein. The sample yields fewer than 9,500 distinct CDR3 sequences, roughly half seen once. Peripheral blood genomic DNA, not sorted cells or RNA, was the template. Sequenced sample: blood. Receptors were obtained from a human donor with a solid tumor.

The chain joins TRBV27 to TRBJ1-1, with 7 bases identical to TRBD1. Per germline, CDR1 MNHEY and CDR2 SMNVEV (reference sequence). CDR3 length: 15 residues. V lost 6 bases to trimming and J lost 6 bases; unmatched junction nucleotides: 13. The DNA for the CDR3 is TGTGCCAGCAGCCCCCGGACAGGAGGCCCCCCTGAAGCTTTCTTT. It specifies CASSPRTGGPPEAFF.

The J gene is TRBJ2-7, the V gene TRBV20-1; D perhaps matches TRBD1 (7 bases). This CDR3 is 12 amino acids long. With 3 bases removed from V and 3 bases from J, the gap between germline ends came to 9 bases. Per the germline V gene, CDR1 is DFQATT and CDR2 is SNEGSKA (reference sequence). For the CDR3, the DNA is TGCAGTGCTAGGCAGGGGGGCTACGAGCAGTACTTC. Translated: CSARQGGYEQYF.

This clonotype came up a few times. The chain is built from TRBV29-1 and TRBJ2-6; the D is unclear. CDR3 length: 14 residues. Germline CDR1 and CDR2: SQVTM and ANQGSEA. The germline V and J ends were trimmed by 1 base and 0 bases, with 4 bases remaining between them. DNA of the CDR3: TGCAGCGTTGAAGGTAGCTCTGGGGCCAACGTCCTGACTTTC. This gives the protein CSVEGSSGANVLTF. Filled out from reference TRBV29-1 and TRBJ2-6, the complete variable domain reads SAVISQKPSRDICQRGTSLTIQCQVDSQVTMMFWYRQQPGQSLTLIATANQGSEATYESGFVIDKFPISRPNLTFSTLTVSNMSPEDSSIYLCSVEGSSGANVLTFGAGSRLTVL.

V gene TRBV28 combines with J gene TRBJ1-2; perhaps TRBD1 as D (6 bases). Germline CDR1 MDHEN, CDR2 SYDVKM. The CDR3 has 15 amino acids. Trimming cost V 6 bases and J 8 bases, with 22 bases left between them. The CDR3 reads CASSIFEGRGKGYTF. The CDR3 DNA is TGTGCCAGCAGCATCTTCGAGGGCAGGGGAAAGGGCTACACCTTC.

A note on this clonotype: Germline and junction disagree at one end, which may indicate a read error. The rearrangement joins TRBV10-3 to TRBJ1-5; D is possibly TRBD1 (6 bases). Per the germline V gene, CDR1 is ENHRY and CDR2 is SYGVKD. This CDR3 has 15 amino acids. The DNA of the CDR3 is TGTGCCAGCAGTAGGGGGAGGGATAGCAATCAGCCCCAGCATTTT. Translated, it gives CASSRGRDSNQPQHF.

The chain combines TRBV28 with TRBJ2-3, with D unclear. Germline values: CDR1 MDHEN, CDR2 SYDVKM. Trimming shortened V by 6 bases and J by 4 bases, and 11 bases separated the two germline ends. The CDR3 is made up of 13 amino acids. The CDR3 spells CASSPRVADTQYF. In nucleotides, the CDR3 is TGTGCCAGCAGCCCTAGAGTGGCAGATACGCAGTATTTT.

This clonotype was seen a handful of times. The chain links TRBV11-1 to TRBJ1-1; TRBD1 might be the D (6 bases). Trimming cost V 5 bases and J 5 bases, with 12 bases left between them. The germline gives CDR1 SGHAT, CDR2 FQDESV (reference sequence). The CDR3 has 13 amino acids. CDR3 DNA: TGTGCCAGCAGCCTCACAGGGTGGACTGAAGCTTTCTTT. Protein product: CASSLTGWTEAFF.

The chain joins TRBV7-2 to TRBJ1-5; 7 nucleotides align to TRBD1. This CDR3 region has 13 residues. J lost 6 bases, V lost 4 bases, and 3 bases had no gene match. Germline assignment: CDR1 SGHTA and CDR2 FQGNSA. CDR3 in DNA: TGTGCCAGCAGCTCCAGACAGGGTCAGCCCCAGCATTTT. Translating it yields CASSSRQGQPQHF.

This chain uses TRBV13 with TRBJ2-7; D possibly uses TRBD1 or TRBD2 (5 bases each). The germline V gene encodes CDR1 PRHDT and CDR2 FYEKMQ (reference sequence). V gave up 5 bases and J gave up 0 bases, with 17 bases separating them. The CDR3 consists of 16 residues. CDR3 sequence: CASSPREGDRSYEQYF. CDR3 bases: TGTGCCAGCAGCCCCCGGGAAGGGGACCGCTCCTACGAGCAGTACTTC.

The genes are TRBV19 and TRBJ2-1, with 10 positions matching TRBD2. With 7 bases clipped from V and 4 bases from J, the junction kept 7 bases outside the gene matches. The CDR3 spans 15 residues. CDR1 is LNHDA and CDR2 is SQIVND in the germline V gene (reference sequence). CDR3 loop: CASTTGLANYNEQFF. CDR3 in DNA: TGTGCCAGTACCACGGGACTAGCGAATTACAATGAGCAGTTCTTC.

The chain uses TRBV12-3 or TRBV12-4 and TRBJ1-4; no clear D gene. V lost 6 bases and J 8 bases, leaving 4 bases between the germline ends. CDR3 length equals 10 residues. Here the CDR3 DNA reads TGTGCCAGCAGGGGGGAAAAACTGTTTTTT. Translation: CASRGEKLFF.

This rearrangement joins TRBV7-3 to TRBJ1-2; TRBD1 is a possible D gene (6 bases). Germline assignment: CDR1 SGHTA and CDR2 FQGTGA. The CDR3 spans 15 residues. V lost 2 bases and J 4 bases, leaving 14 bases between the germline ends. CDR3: CASSLDGGAGYGYTF. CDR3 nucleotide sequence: TGTGCCAGCAGCTTAGATGGGGGCGCGGGCTATGGCTACACCTTC.

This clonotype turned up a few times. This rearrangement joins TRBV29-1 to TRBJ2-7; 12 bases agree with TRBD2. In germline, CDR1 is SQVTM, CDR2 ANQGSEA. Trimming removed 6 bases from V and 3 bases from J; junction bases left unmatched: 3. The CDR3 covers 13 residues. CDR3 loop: CSVRTSGNYEQYF. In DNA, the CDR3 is TGCAGCGTCAGGACTAGCGGGAACTACGAGCAGTACTTC.

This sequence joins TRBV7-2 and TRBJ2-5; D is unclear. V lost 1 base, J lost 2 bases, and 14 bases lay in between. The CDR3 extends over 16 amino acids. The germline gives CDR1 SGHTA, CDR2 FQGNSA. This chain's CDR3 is CASSLVAGPWQETQYF. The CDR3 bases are TGTGCCAGCAGCTTAGTTGCAGGCCCGTGGCAAGAGACCCAGTACTTC.

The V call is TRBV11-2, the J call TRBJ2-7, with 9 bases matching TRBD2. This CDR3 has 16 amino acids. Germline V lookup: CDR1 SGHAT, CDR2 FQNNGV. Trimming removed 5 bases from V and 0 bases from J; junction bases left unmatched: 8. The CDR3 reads CASSTLTSGYSYEQYF. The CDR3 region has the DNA TGTGCCAGCAGCACCCTGACTAGCGGCTACTCCTACGAGCAGTACTTC.

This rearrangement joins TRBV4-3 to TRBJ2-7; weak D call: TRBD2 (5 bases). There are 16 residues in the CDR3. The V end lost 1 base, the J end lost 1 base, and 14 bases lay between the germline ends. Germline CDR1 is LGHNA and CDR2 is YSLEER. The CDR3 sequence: CASSQGPPAESYEQYF. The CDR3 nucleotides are TGCGCCAGCAGCCAAGGCCCTCCAGCGGAGTCCTACGAGCAGTACTTC.

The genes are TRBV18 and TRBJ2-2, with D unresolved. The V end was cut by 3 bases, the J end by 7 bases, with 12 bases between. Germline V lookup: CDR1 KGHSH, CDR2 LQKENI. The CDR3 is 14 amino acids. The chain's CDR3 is CASSPLESNGELFF. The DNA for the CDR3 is TGTGCCAGCTCACCCCTAGAATCAAACGGGGAGCTGTTTTTT. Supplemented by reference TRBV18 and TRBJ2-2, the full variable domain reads NAGVMQNPRHLVRRRGQEARLRCSPMKGHSHVYWYRQLPEEGLKFMVYLQKENIIDESGMPKERFSAEFPKEGPSILRIQQVVRGDSAAYFCASSPLESNGELFFGEGSRLTVL.

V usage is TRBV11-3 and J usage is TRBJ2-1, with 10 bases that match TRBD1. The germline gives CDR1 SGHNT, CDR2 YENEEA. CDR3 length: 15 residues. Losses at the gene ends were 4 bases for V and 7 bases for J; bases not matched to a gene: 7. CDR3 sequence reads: CASSSTGGAWNEQFF. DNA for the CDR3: TGTGCCAGCAGCTCGACAGGGGGCGCTTGGAATGAGCAGTTCTTC.

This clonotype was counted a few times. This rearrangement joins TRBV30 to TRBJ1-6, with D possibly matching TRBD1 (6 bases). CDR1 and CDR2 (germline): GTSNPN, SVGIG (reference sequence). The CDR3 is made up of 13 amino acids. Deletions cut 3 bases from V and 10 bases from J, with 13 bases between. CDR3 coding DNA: TGTGCCTGGAGCCCAGGGGATCGGTCACCCCTCCACTTT. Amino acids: CAWSPGDRSPLHF.

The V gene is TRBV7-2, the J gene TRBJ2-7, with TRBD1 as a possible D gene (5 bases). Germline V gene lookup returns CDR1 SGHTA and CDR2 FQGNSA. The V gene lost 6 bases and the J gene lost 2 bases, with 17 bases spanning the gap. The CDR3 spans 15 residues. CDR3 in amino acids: CASSSGSDLAYEQYF. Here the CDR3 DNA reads TGTGCCAGCAGTTCAGGGTCCGATCTAGCCTACGAGCAGTACTTC.

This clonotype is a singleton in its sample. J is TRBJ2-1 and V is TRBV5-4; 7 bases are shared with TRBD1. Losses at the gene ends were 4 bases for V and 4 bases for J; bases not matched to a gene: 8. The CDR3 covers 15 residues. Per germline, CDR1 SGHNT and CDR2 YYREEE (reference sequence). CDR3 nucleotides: TGTGCCAGCAGCCCGGACAGGTCTAGATACAATGAGCAGTTCTTC. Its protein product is CASSPDRSRYNEQFF.

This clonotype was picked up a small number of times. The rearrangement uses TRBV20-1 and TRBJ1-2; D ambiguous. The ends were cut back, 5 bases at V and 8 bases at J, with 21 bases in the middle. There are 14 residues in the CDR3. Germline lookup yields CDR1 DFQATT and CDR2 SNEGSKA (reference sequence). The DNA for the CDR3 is TGCAGTGCTCAAGTAGGGTCTTCTGATAGGGGCTACACCTTC. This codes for CSAQVGSSDRGYTF.

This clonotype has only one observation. The CDR3: CASSGTSGRGTQYF. The CDR3 region has the DNA TGTGCCTCCTCCGGGACTAGCGGGAGGGGGACCCAGTACTTC. The rearrangement joins TRBV30 to TRBJ2-5; 16 bases line up with TRBD2. With V trimmed by 7 bases and J by 7 bases, 6 bases remained unmatched. CDR3 length: 14 residues. Germline V gene data show CDR1 as GTSNPN and CDR2 as SVGIG (reference sequence).

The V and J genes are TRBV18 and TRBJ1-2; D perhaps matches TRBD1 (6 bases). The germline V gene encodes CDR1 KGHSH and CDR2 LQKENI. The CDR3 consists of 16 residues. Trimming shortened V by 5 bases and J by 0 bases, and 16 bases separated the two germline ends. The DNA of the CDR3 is TGTGCCAGCTCATGGGACCGGACAGCCGCTAACTATGGCTACACCTTC. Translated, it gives CASSWDRTAANYGYTF. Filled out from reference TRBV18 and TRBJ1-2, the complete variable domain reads NAGVMQNPRHLVRRRGQEARLRCSPMKGHSHVYWYRQLPEEGLKFMVYLQKENIIDESGMPKERFSAEFPKEGPSILRIQQVVRGDSAAYFCASSWDRTAANYGYTFGSGTRLTVV.